These T cell receptor beta chains were read from a single sample in a study of blood T cell repertoires in COVID-19. Using immunoSEQ multiplex PCR, the repertoire was profiled, and TCRdb retains in-frame clones only, with some absent. The profile shows around 200,000 clones, approximately 84% of them singletons. Sequencing input: peripheral blood. The source of these receptors is a man aged 45-65 years with active or convalescent COVID-19. Each CDR3 is given with its conserved first and last residue. The order of the fields is D gene, J gene, V gene, CDR3 protein, CDR3 DNA. D genes are given only for firm matches.

>TRBD2|TRBJ2-1|TRBV4-2
CASSQDGGSGGGASYNEQFF
TGTGCCAGCAGCCAAGACGGGGGTTCTGGCGGGGGGGCGTCGTACAATGAGCAGTTCTTC
>TRBD2|TRBJ2-7|TRBV30
CAWRTSGALEQYF
TGTGCCTGGAGGACTAGCGGGGCGCTTGAGCAGTACTTC
>NA|TRBJ1-2|TRBV6-5
CASRLDRTYGYTF
TGTGCCAGCAGACTAGACAGGACCTATGGCTACACCTTC
>NA|TRBJ2-1|TRBV11-2
CASSLTDAYNEQFF
TGTGCCAGCAGCTTAACAGATGCCTACAATGAGCAGTTCTTC
>TRBD1|TRBJ1-5|TRBV4-3
CASSQDGTGHQPQHF
TGCGCCAGCAGCCAAGATGGGACAGGGCATCAGCCCCAGCATTTT
>NA|TRBJ2-3|TRBV7-9
CASSLWGADTQYF
TGTGCCAGCAGCTTATGGGGGGCAGATACGCAGTATTTT
>TRBD1|TRBJ2-7|TRBV28
CASRLDRGLPYEQYF
TGTGCCAGCAGGTTAGACAGGGGGCTTCCGTACGAGCAGTACTTC
>NA|TRBJ1-2|TRBV6-5
CASRATTNYGYTF
TGTGCCAGCAGGGCGACAACTAACTATGGCTACACCTTC
>NA|TRBJ2-7|TRBV27
CASSSFERAGLNF
TGTGCCAGCAGTTCCTTCGAGCGGGCAGGGTTGAACTTC
>NA|TRBJ1-6|TRBV2
CASSEEHLGSNSPLHF
TGTGCCAGCAGTGAGGAGCATCTCGGGTCAAATTCACCCCTCCACTTT